Listed here is a single TCR beta chain. Its specificity is unknown. CDR3 length: 17 residues. The sample originates from a study of cytomegalovirus exposure and HLA in healthy donors. Study overall: A prior study identified 117 million unique TCR beta sequences from roughly 170 million T cells. Study outcomes and limitations: Reported findings show TCR beta sequences accurately forecast HLA-A and HLA-B alleles in most subjects.

The primer mix had 60 Vbeta and 13 Jbeta primers. Here immunoSEQ multiplex PCR was the method, and the copy in TCRdb shows in-frame clones only, minus some. This sample carries roughly 180,000 clones, about 80% of them seen once, and the ten largest clones take roughly 3.6%. The sample was PBMCs. The source is a woman aged 55-70 years in good health and CMV-seropositive. The chain links TRBV21-1 to TRBJ2-5; the D segment call TRBD1 is taken from the table without a DNA check. TRBV21-1 represents a pseudogene. CDR3 nucleotide sequence: TGTGCCAGCAGCAAAGCGCGGGACAGGGGGCGCCGGGAGACCCAGTACTTC. Its translation is CASSKARDRGRRETQYF.